These 30 T cell receptor beta chains originate from one sample sequenced in a study of shared clonotypes between healthy human individuals. Only in-frame clones appear in the TCRdb table, and some are missing; sequencing was by immunoSEQ multiplex PCR. The data hold 2 million to 2.5 million clones, with less than 95% observed a single time. The sequencing sample was made of naive CD4+ T cells from PBMCs. The subset here: CD45RA+ positively selected. These receptors were obtained from a man younger than 30 in good health. Some clones in this sample may be carry-over from other donors' samples.

The chain links TRBV6-4 to TRBJ2-1; 8 bases fit TRBD1. V gave up 4 bases and J gave up 3 bases; unmatched junction bases: 8. CDR1 and CDR2 (germline): MRHNA, SNTAGT. There are 16 residues in the CDR3. The CDR3 nucleotides read TGTGCCAGCAGTGTACAGGGGGACACGAGCTACAATGAGCAGTTCTTC. Its translation: CASSVQGDTSYNEQFF.

This chain uses TRBV27 with TRBJ2-2; maybe TRBD1 (5 bases). Germline V gene lookup returns CDR1 MNHEY and CDR2 SMNVEV (reference sequence). V lost 8 bases and J lost 0, with 19 bases in between. This CDR3 is 17 amino acids long. CDR3 amino acids: CASGALGRHANTGELFF. The CDR3 DNA sequence: TGTGCCAGCGGGGCCTTAGGGCGGCACGCGAACACCGGGGAGCTGTTTTTT.

In the case of this clone: This specimen includes other DNA sequences encoding the same CDR3. This rearrangement joins TRBV6-6 to TRBJ2-5, with D unresolved. The CDR3 sequence is 11 residues long. Germline CDR1 MNHNY, CDR2 SVGAGI (reference sequence). V was trimmed by 6 bases and J by 2 bases, leaving 4 bases between them. CDR3 nucleotides: TGTGCCAGCAGCCCGCAAGAGACCCAGTACTTC. It is translated as CASSPQETQYF.

This chain connects TRBV25-1 to TRBJ1-1; 8 nucleotides agree with TRBD1. The germline V gene encodes CDR1 MGHDK and CDR2 SYGVNS. The CDR3 covers 14 residues. After removal of 5 bases from V and 2 bases from J, the junction contained 4 bases not matched to a gene. For the CDR3, the DNA is TGTGCCAGCAGTAAGACAGGGGCTAACACTGAAGCTTTCTTT. This codes for CASSKTGANTEAFF.

This chain connects TRBV5-6 to TRBJ1-2, with 7 nucleotides matching TRBD1. Trimming cost V 0 bases and J 8 bases; bases outside gene matches: 1. The germline V gene has CDR1 SGHDT and CDR2 YYEEEE. The CDR3 is made up of 12 amino acids. CDR3 region: CASSLEGAGYTF. The CDR3 DNA sequence: TGTGCCAGCAGCTTGGAGGGGGCCGGCTACACCTTC. The whole variable domain, filled in from reference TRBV5-6 and TRBJ1-2, reads DAGVTQSPTHLIKTRGQQVTLRCSPKSGHDTVSWYQQALGQGPQFIFQYYEEEERQRGNFPDRFSGHQFPNYSSELNVNALLLGDSALYLCASSLEGAGYTFGSGTRLTVV.

This rearrangement joins TRBV2 to TRBJ2-5; the D gene is possibly TRBD2 (5 bases). Germline CDR1 and CDR2: SNHLY and FYNNEI. The CDR3 runs 14 residues. V shed 7 bases and J shed 4 bases, with 16 bases lying between them. The CDR3 region has the DNA TGTGCCAGCAAAGCGGACGGCGTCCCAGAGACCCAGTACTTC. Translation gives CASKADGVPETQYF.

Worth noting for this clone: Being one base from a much bigger clone, this may be a read error. This chain joins TRBV7-2 and TRBJ2-1; D remains ambiguous. Germline values: CDR1 SGHTA, CDR2 FQGNSA. CDR3 size: 11 residues. Between the trimmed V and J ends, which lost 6 bases and 3 bases, there was a span of 3 bases. The CDR3 DNA reads as TGTGCCAGCAGTGACTACAATGAGCAGTTCTTC. Protein sequence: CASSDYNEQFF.

The rearrangement uses TRBV18 and TRBJ2-7; 7 bases match TRBD1. CDR1 is KGHSH and CDR2 is LQKENI in the germline V gene. Trimming at V came to 5 bases and at J to 2 bases, leaving 9 bases not matched to a gene. This CDR3 has 15 residues. The CDR3 DNA reads as TGTGCCAGCTCAGGCGACAGGGAAAGAACCTACGAGCAGTACTTC. Its translation: CASSGDRERTYEQYF.

To note about this clone: This sample also contains other DNA sequences that code for the same CDR3. The CDR3 region has the DNA TGCAGTGCCCCCCGGGCCTACGAGCAGTACTTC. Translating gives CSAPRAYEQYF. V usage is TRBV20-1 and J usage is TRBJ2-7; D remains ambiguous. From germline, CDR1 is DFQATT and CDR2 SNEGSKA (reference sequence). Deletions cut 6 bases from V and 2 bases from J, with 8 bases between. The CDR3 totals 11 residues.

Written as DNA, the CDR3 is TGTGCCAGCAGTTCCGACAGGGTGAACACCTTC. The encoded protein is CASSSDRVNTF. The chain links TRBV6-5 to TRBJ1-2; 7 nucleotides align to TRBD1. V gave up 4 bases and J gave up 12 bases; unmatched junction bases: 5. This CDR3 is 11 amino acids long. CDR1 and CDR2 from the germline V gene are MNHEY and SVGAGI.

This rearrangement joins TRBV28 to TRBJ1-1; D may be TRBD1 (6 bases). CDR3 length: 13 amino acids. Trimming shortened V by 10 bases and J by 5 bases, and 17 bases separated the two germline ends. Per germline, CDR1 MDHEN and CDR2 SYDVKM. The DNA of the CDR3 is TGTGCCACCCTCAGGGGTTTTGGGACTGAAGCTTTCTTT. This sequence encodes CATLRGFGTEAFF.

V usage is TRBV7-9 and J usage is TRBJ2-3; no clear D gene. V gave up 10 bases and J gave up 5 bases, with 19 bases separating them. Looked up from germline, CDR1 is SEHNR and CDR2 is FQNEAQ (reference sequence). This CDR3 region has 14 residues. Written as DNA, the CDR3 is TGTGCCATCTCCCCACGCGAGTATCAAGATACGCAGTATTTT. This translates into CAISPREYQDTQYF.

In the case of this clone: The limits of the CDR3 on the DNA are not certain, so only TCRdb's listed CDR3 is given. The V call is TRBV5-1, the J call TRBJ2-7. The CDR3 spans 12 amino acids, including both terminal residues. The germline gives CDR1 SGHRS, CDR2 YFSETQ. CDR3 in amino acids: CASSFSGPDWNF.

The chain joins TRBV9 to TRBJ2-3, with a possible D match to TRBD2 (5 bases). With 0 bases removed from V and 2 bases from J, the gap between germline ends came to 13 bases. Germline loops: CDR1 SGDLS, CDR2 YYNGEE. The CDR3 is 16 residues long. CDR3 protein: CASSVGGVPNTDTQYF. The CDR3 nucleotides are TGTGCCAGCAGCGTAGGGGGAGTGCCCAACACAGATACGCAGTATTTT.

CDR3 DNA: TGTGCCAGCAGTGATCCGGCGGACCTACGGGAGCAGTACTTC. This translates into CASSDPADLREQYF. The V gene is TRBV6-1, the J gene TRBJ2-7; the D is unclear. V was clipped by 3 bases and J by 7 bases, with 16 bases between them. The CDR3 consists of 14 residues. Germline assignment: CDR1 MNHNS and CDR2 SASEGT.

In its sample, this clone was seen once. V and J are TRBV23-1 and TRBJ2-7; D possibly corresponds to TRBD1 (6 bases). TRBV23-1 is an open reading frame, and its role is uncertain. The V end was cut by 3 bases, the J end by 1 base, with 16 bases between. The CDR3 runs to 16 residues. CDR3 sequence: CASSHCGQPGSYEQYF. The CDR3 DNA follows: TGCGCCAGCAGTCACTGCGGACAGCCGGGATCCTACGAGCAGTACTTC.

This chain uses TRBV7-9 with TRBJ2-2; TRBD2 agrees at 10 bases. There are 16 residues in the CDR3. Per germline, CDR1 SEHNR and CDR2 FQNEAQ (reference sequence). Unmatched junction bases numbered 9, after V lost 6 bases and J lost 5 bases. In nucleotides, the CDR3 is TGTGCCAGCAGAGAGCCGGGACTAGCGAGAACCGGGGAGCTGTTTTTT. Translated: CASREPGLARTGELFF.

The gene calls are TRBV5-1 and TRBJ2-3; TRBD1 might be the D (5 bases). V shed 1 base and J shed 3 bases, with 9 bases lying between them. The CDR3 runs to 14 residues. CDR1 SGHRS and CDR2 YFSETQ come from the germline V gene. CDR3: CASSLLDTTDTQYF. As DNA, the CDR3 is TGCGCCAGCAGCTTGTTGGACACAACAGATACGCAGTATTTT.

The chain uses TRBV5-1 and TRBJ2-2; D uncertain. The germline V gene encodes CDR1 SGHRS and CDR2 YFSETQ. The V and J ends lost 5 bases and 0 bases respectively, with 8 bases between them. The CDR3 extends over 14 amino acids. Here the CDR3 reads CASSPGANTGELFF. The DNA of the CDR3 is TGCGCCAGCAGTCCTGGGGCGAACACCGGGGAGCTGTTTTTT.

The chain employs TRBV11-2 and TRBJ2-1; tentative D call: TRBD2 (6 bases). The CDR3 length is 15 residues. The V and J ends lost 4 bases and 0 bases respectively, with 10 bases between them. Per germline, CDR1 SGHAT and CDR2 FQNNGV. The CDR3 DNA follows: TGTGCCAGCAGCTGGGGACTCCTCTCCTACAATGAGCAGTTCTTC. Translation: CASSWGLLSYNEQFF.

The chain links TRBV28 to TRBJ2-4; D is possibly TRBD1 (6 bases). V was cut by 5 bases and J by 7 bases, with 18 bases left in between. There are 15 residues in the CDR3. From germline, CDR1 is MDHEN and CDR2 SYDVKM. CDR3: CASSRGRGGSNIQYF. For the CDR3, the DNA is TGTGCCAGCAGTCGAGGCCGAGGGGGATCGAACATTCAGTACTTC.

V usage is TRBV28 and J usage is TRBJ1-2, with TRBD1 as a possible D gene (6 bases). Germline lookup yields CDR1 MDHEN and CDR2 SYDVKM. The CDR3 length is 15 residues. Trimming took 7 bases from V and 4 from J, leaving 19 bases between them. CDR3: CASTSGGPIVYGYTF. The CDR3 coding sequence is TGTGCCAGCACCTCGGGGGGCCCAATCGTCTATGGCTACACCTTC.

As for this clone: This specimen includes other DNA sequences encoding the same CDR3. The chain employs TRBV7-9 and TRBJ1-6, with TRBD1 matching over 7 bases. With 1 base clipped from V and 9 bases from J, the junction kept 3 bases outside the gene matches. Germline values: CDR1 SEHNR, CDR2 FQNEAQ (reference sequence). CDR3 size: 14 residues. This CDR3 reads CASSLGTGGSPLHF. The CDR3 DNA is TGTGCCAGCAGCTTAGGGACAGGTGGTTCACCCCTCCACTTT.

This clone was observed a single time. The V gene is TRBV14, the J gene TRBJ2-7; 10 bases line up with TRBD1. CDR1 is SGHDN and CDR2 is FVKESK in the germline V gene. V was clipped by 4 bases and J by 4 bases; unmatched bases: 7. The CDR3 is 15 residues long. The CDR3 DNA is TGTGCCAGCAGCCGCCCCCGGGACAGGGGATACGAGCAGTACTTC. Protein sequence: CASSRPRDRGYEQYF.

This clone was observed once. The chain joins TRBV28 to TRBJ2-7; tentatively, D is TRBD1 (6 bases). The CDR3 spans 14 residues. The germline V gene encodes CDR1 MDHEN and CDR2 SYDVKM. V was trimmed by 3 bases and J by 1 base, leaving 10 bases between them. For the CDR3, the DNA is TGTGCCAGCAGTTTCCGCGGACAGTCCTACGAGCAGTACTTC. As protein: CASSFRGQSYEQYF.

The rearrangement uses TRBV5-1 and TRBJ2-6; TRBD2 might be the D (5 bases). Trimming took off 0 bases at V and 2 bases at J, with 6 bases between the two ends. CDR1 and CDR2 (germline): SGHRS, YFSETQ. CDR3 length: 15 residues. CDR3 sequence reads: CASSLGGPGANVLTF. In nucleotides, the CDR3 is TGCGCCAGCAGCTTGGGAGGGCCTGGGGCCAACGTCCTGACTTTC.

The sample holds one count of this clone. The J gene is TRBJ1-1, the V gene TRBV18, with 10 bases identical to TRBD1. With 6 bases clipped from V and 4 bases from J, the junction kept 2 bases outside the gene matches. Germline lookup yields CDR1 KGHSH and CDR2 LQKENI. The CDR3 loop spans 13 amino acids. CDR3 protein: CASSRTGGTEAFF. The CDR3 DNA reads TGTGCCAGCTCGCGGACAGGGGGCACTGAAGCTTTCTTT.

As regards this clone: The same CDR3 is also encoded by other DNA sequences in this sample. The chain combines TRBV4-3 with TRBJ2-3; 8 bases align to TRBD2. V lost 1 base to trimming and J lost 2 bases; unmatched junction nucleotides: 2. CDR3 length: 15 amino acids. CDR1 is LGHNA, CDR2 YSLEER, per germline. The CDR3 sequence is CASSQAGGYTDTQYF. The CDR3 DNA sequence: TGCGCCAGCAGCCAAGCGGGGGGGTACACAGATACGCAGTATTTT.

V is TRBV5-4 and J is TRBJ1-4; D is ambiguous. The ends were cut back, 2 bases at V and 8 bases at J, with 10 bases in the middle. The CDR3 loop spans 13 amino acids. Per the germline V gene, CDR1 is SGHNT and CDR2 is YYREEE (reference sequence). CDR3 protein: CASSLRANEKLFF. The CDR3, as DNA: TGTGCCAGCAGCTTACGTGCGAACGAAAAACTGTTTTTT.

J is TRBJ2-5 and V is TRBV10-3; 10 positions match TRBD1. This CDR3 spans 15 amino acids. The germline CDR1 and CDR2 sequences are ENHRY and SYGVKD. Trimming at V came to 11 bases and at J to 7 bases, leaving 16 bases not matched to a gene. The CDR3 DNA reads TGTGCCGTAGCGGACCGGGACAGGGGTTTAGGGACCCAGTACTTC. It translates to CAVADRDRGLGTQYF.